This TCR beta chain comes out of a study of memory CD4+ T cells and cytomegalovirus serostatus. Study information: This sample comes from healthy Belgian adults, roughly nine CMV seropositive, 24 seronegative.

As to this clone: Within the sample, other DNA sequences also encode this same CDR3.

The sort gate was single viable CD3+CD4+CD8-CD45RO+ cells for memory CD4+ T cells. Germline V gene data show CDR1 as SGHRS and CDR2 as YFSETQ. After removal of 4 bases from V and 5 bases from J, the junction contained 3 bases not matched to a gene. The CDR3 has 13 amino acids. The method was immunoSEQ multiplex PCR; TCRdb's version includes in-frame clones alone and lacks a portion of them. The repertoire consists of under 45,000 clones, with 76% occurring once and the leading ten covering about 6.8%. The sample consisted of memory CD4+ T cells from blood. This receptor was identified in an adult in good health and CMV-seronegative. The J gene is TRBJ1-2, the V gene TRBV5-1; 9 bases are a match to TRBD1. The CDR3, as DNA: TGCGCCAGCAGCCCCGGACAGGGGTATGGCTACACCTTC. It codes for CASSPGQGYGYTF.